These 17 T cell receptor beta chains came from one sample sequenced in a study of regulatory T cells in long-lasting Graves disease. Library construction for TCR beta used iRepertoire HTBI primers and Arm-PCR of CDR3 regions. TCRdb fed the multiplex PCR reads into MiXCR, producing one record per CDR3 protein. This table has about 470,000 distinct CDR3 sequences, less than 25% appearing once. As for time point: persistent/refractory GD, antithyroid drugs over 5 years with positive TRAb. Researchers made the TCR library from RNA that was extracted from PBMCs. The specimen comprised peripheral blood mononuclear cells (PBMCs), sampled when the disease was refractory, from a patient treated with antithyroid drugs. The source is a female donor with Graves disease.

Note on this clonotype: This may be a read error, as it is one base from a much larger clone. J is TRBJ2-2 and V is TRBV6-2 or TRBV6-3; D not certain. The CDR3 runs 13 residues. V lost 9 bases, J lost 4 bases, and 12 bases lay in between. The germline gives CDR1 MNHEY, CDR2 SVGEGT. CDR3 bases: TGTGCCAGTGTTGACTGGGGCACCGGGGAGCTGTTTTTT. This encodes CASVDWGTGELFF.

There are a few counts of this clonotype. The CDR3 DNA sequence: TGTGCCAGCAGCCCGGCGGGAGGGAGGGGGGAGGAGACCCAGTACTTC. It encodes CASSPAGGRGEETQYF. The rearrangement links TRBV4-2 to TRBJ2-5; TRBD2 matches 9 bases. CDR1 is LGHNA and CDR2 is YNFKEQ in the germline V gene. The CDR3 is 16 amino acids. V lost 4 bases to trimming and J lost 5 bases; unmatched junction nucleotides: 11.

This chain joins TRBV3-1 and TRBJ1-1; no reliable D call. CDR1 is LGHDT, CDR2 YNNKEL, per germline (reference sequence). Trimming cost V 3 bases and J 4 bases, with 18 bases left between them. CDR3 length: 16 amino acids. The CDR3, as DNA: TGTGCCAGCAGCCAGGTAAGGCCCGGTTGGGCCACTGAAGCTTTCTTT. This gives the protein CASSQVRPGWATEAFF.

This chain links TRBV12-3 or TRBV12-4 with TRBJ1-5, with D possibly matching TRBD1 (6 bases). V was shortened by 7 bases and J by 6 bases, with 13 bases between the two germline ends. The CDR3 contains 13 residues. The CDR3 nucleotides read TGTGCCAGCAACAAGGGGGGCGGTCAGCCCCAGCATTTT. Its translation is CASNKGGGQPQHF.

The chain combines TRBV11-2 with TRBJ2-1, with a weak D call TRBD2 (6 bases). Looked up from germline, CDR1 is SGHAT and CDR2 is FQNNGV. V was shortened by 4 bases and J by 8 bases, with 6 bases between the two germline ends. This CDR3 is 11 amino acids long. CDR3 loop: CASSSSDEQFF. CDR3 sequence (DNA): TGTGCCAGCAGCTCTAGCGATGAGCAGTTCTTC.

Many counts were recorded for this clonotype. V usage is TRBV7-9 and J usage is TRBJ1-6; D remains ambiguous. This CDR3 has 16 amino acids. Trimming stripped 5 bases from V and 7 bases from J, with 18 bases between. From germline, CDR1 is SEHNR and CDR2 FQNEAQ (reference sequence). The CDR3 DNA follows: TGTGCCAGCAGCCACGAGGGCCCGCCGGGAAATTCACCCCTCCACTTT. It translates to CASSHEGPPGNSPLHF.

This clonotype was recorded a few times. The rearrangement uses TRBV9 and TRBJ2-7; 8 nucleotides line up with TRBD2. The CDR3 spans 15 residues. Unmatched junction bases numbered 5, after V lost 3 bases and J lost 0 bases. CDR1 is SGDLS and CDR2 is YYNGEE in the germline V gene. The CDR3 nucleotides are TGTGCCAGCAGCGAGAGCGGGAGCGTCTCCTACGAGCAGTACTTC. It encodes CASSESGSVSYEQYF.

This clonotype was detected ten times or more. The CDR3 sequence: CASIFRGGLNEKLFF. As DNA, the CDR3 is TGTGCCAGCATCTTCAGAGGCGGCTTGAATGAAAAACTGTTTTTT. The rearrangement joins TRBV6-1 to TRBJ1-4, with D unclear. This CDR3 is built from 15 residues. Germline V CDR1 and CDR2: MNHNS, SASEGT. The ends were cut back, 7 bases at V and 5 bases at J, with 17 bases in the middle.

A word on this clonotype: A clone one base away is much larger, so this may be a read error. The chain employs TRBV6-2 or TRBV6-3 and TRBJ2-5; TRBD1 is a possible D gene (7 bases). This CDR3 spans 18 amino acids. V dropped 7 bases and J dropped 5 bases, with 29 bases sitting between them. In germline, CDR1 is MNHEY, CDR2 SVGEGT. The CDR3, as DNA: TGTGCCAGCAATTCGTCTCGGGGGCAGGGGGGACGGCAGGAGACCCAGTACTTC. It encodes CASNSSRGQGGRQETQYF.

This clonotype has just a few counts. The chain links TRBV6-1 to TRBJ1-1; the D is unclear. Trimming stripped 8 bases from V and 4 bases from J, with 14 bases between. The CDR3 contains 13 residues. CDR1 is MNHNS and CDR2 is SASEGT in the germline V gene. The CDR3 coding sequence is TGTGCCAGCTCTTGGGAAACAAGCACTGAAGCTTTCTTT. It specifies CASSWETSTEAFF.

This clonotype was recorded at least ten times. This chain joins TRBV29-1 and TRBJ2-5; D may be TRBD1 (5 bases). V lost 1 base and J lost 5, with 14 bases in between. In germline, CDR1 is SQVTM, CDR2 ANQGSEA. The CDR3 sequence is 14 residues long. As DNA, the CDR3 is TGCAGCGTTGAAGGTCGACAGTTCCTCGAGACCCAGTACTTC. Its protein is CSVEGRQFLETQYF.

This clonotype was counted at least ten times. The chain links TRBV6-2 or TRBV6-3 to TRBJ2-7; D is perhaps TRBD2 (6 bases). Germline CDR1 is MNHEY and CDR2 is SVGEGT. This CDR3 comprises 16 residues. Trimming took off 0 bases at V and 4 bases at J, with 16 bases between the two ends. CDR3 DNA sequence: TGTGCCAGCAGTTACTCGACCGGGATAGGAGGGTACGAGCAGTACTTC. It is translated as CASSYSTGIGGYEQYF.

This clonotype was counted at least ten times. The CDR3 protein is CASSFSSGKTSEQYF. The DNA of the CDR3 is TGCGCCAGCAGCTTCAGTAGCGGAAAAACCTCCGAGCAGTACTTC. The rearrangement links TRBV5-1 to TRBJ2-7; D possibly corresponds to TRBD2 (6 bases). Trimming removed 2 bases at V and 6 bases at J, with 18 bases between. Germline values: CDR1 SGHRS, CDR2 YFSETQ. This CDR3 has 15 residues.

CDR3 DNA: TGTGCCAGCAGCCCCTCAAGGGGTCGGGATGAAAAACTGTTTTTT. Its protein product is CASSPSRGRDEKLFF. The V call is TRBV3-1, the J call TRBJ1-4, with TRBD1 as a possible D gene (5 bases). The CDR3 covers 15 residues. Trimming stripped 4 bases from V and 6 bases from J, with 15 bases between. Germline CDR1 is LGHDT and CDR2 is YNNKEL (reference sequence).

This clonotype was found many times. This CDR3 reads CATSRVGDGDYEQYF. Here the CDR3 DNA reads TGTGCCACCAGCAGAGTGGGGGACGGCGACTACGAGCAGTACTTC. The V and J genes are TRBV15 and TRBJ2-7; D might be TRBD1 or TRBD2, each matching 5 bases. Trimming took off 1 base at V and 3 bases at J, with 13 bases between the two ends. The germline V gene has CDR1 LNHNV and CDR2 YYDKDF (reference sequence). This CDR3 spans 15 amino acids.

This clonotype was counted at least ten times. This chain uses TRBV28 with TRBJ2-5; D gene uncertain. Germline V gene data show CDR1 as MDHEN and CDR2 as SYDVKM. The V and J ends lost 9 bases and 1 base respectively, with 15 bases between them. The CDR3 is 14 residues long. CDR3 bases: TGTGCCAGTTTAGGGATAAGCCTCCAAGAGACCCAGTACTTC. Residues: CASLGISLQETQYF. Combining the CDR3 with reference TRBV28 and TRBJ2-5 gives the whole variable domain DVKVTQSSRYLVKRTGEKVFLECVQDMDHENMFWYRQDPGLGLRLIYFSYDVKMKEKGDIPEGYSVSREKKERFSLILESASTNQTSMYLCASLGISLQETQYFGPGTRLLVL.

Notes on this clonotype: One end of the junction does not line up with germline, which may come from a read error. The chain employs TRBV28 and TRBJ2-4, with D maybe TRBD2 (5 bases). This CDR3 region has 16 residues. Looked up from germline, CDR1 is MDHEN and CDR2 is SYDVKM. The CDR3 nucleotides are TGTGCCAGCGGTTTAGTAGGGAGCAGCGTCAAAAACATTCAGTACTTC. Its translation: CASGLVGSSVKNIQYF.